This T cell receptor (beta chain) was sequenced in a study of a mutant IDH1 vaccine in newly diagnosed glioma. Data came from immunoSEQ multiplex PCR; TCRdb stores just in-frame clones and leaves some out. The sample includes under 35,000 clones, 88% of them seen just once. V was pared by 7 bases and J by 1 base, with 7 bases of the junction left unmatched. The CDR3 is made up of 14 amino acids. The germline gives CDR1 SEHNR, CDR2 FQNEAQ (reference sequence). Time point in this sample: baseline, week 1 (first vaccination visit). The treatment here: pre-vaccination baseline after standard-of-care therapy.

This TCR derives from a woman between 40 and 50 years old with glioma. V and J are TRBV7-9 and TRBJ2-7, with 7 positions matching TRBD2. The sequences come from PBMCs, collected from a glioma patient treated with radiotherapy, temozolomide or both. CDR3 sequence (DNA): TGTGCCAGCACCCTTGGGGGGGAATCCTACGAGCAGTACTTC. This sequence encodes CASTLGGESYEQYF.